One sample yielded the 16 T cell receptor beta chains listed below, sequenced in a study of blood T cell repertoires in COVID-19. The assay was immunoSEQ multiplex PCR, and TCRdb's table has in-frame clones only and misses some. Here the sample spans 95,000 to 110,000 clones, about 86% being singletons. Specimen: peripheral blood. Source of these receptors: a human donor in a cohort sampled during active COVID-19.

V usage is TRBV7-9 and J usage is TRBJ2-7; D is perhaps TRBD1 (6 bases). Looked up from germline, CDR1 is SEHNR and CDR2 is FQNEAQ (reference sequence). The V and J ends lost 6 bases and 6 bases respectively, with 15 bases between them. CDR3 length: 13 amino acids. CDR3 nucleotides: TGTGCCAGCAGATACAGGGATTTTGGCGAGCAGTACTTC. Translation: CASRYRDFGEQYF.

The J gene is TRBJ1-1, the V gene TRBV11-3, with D perhaps TRBD1 (6 bases). The CDR3 sequence is 13 residues long. V gave up 7 bases and J gave up 1 base, with 10 bases separating them. Germline assignment: CDR1 SGHNT and CDR2 YENEEA. The CDR3 region has the DNA TGTGCCAGCACCCGGGACAAGAACACTGAAGCTTTCTTT. This translates into CASTRDKNTEAFF.

The V gene is TRBV7-2, the J gene TRBJ2-1, with TRBD2 matching 13 bases. Germline V gene data show CDR1 as SGHTA and CDR2 as FQGNSA. V shed 1 base, J shed 7 bases, and the junction held 7 bases outside the gene matches. This CDR3 contains 17 residues. Here the CDR3 DNA reads TGTGCCAGCAGCTTAGTGGGGACTAGCGGGGTTATAAATGAGCAGTTCTTC. Its protein product is CASSLVGTSGVINEQFF.

The chain employs TRBV4-1 and TRBJ2-7; D is possibly TRBD1 (6 bases). Germline V gene data show CDR1 as MGHRA and CDR2 as YSYEKL. The CDR3 length is 16 residues. Trimming took off 2 bases at V and 4 bases at J, with 18 bases between the two ends. CDR3: CASSQIQGLARYEQYF. CDR3 coding DNA: TGCGCCAGCAGCCAAATACAGGGTCTAGCCCGGTACGAGCAGTACTTC.

The V call is TRBV27, the J call TRBJ2-7; maybe TRBD1 (6 bases). The CDR3 length is 15 residues. Germline CDR1 and CDR2: MNHEY and SMNVEV (reference sequence). Trimming pared 6 bases from V and 4 bases from J, leaving 19 bases between. CDR3 sequence (DNA): TGTGCCAGCAGGGGACACCAGGGTGGCGGGTACGAGCAGTACTTC. It translates to CASRGHQGGGYEQYF.

The gene calls are TRBV30 and TRBJ2-3; TRBD2 might be the D (6 bases). CDR1 and CDR2 (germline): GTSNPN, SVGIG (reference sequence). Trimming took off 2 bases at V and 5 bases at J, with 14 bases between the two ends. This CDR3 has 14 residues. The CDR3 reads CAWSLTGELDTQYF. The CDR3 DNA sequence: TGTGCCTGGAGTCTAACGGGGGAGTTAGATACGCAGTATTTT.

This chain uses TRBV5-1 with TRBJ2-1, with TRBD1 matching 10 bases. This CDR3 is 16 amino acids long. J was trimmed by 4 bases and V by 1 base; bases with no gene match: 5. Germline CDR1 is SGHRS and CDR2 is YFSETQ. CDR3 sequence reads: CASSLWSGQGYNEQFF. The CDR3 DNA reads TGCGCCAGCAGCTTGTGGTCGGGACAGGGGTACAATGAGCAGTTCTTC.

This clone occurred a few times. CDR3 bases: TGTGCCAGCAGCTCCCTCCAAGACCGGGACAGGAACTTAAACACTGAAGCTTTCTTT. This encodes CASSSLQDRDRNLNTEAFF. The rearrangement uses TRBV11-2 and TRBJ1-1, with 8 positions matching TRBD1. Germline lookup yields CDR1 SGHAT and CDR2 FQNNGV. The CDR3 spans 19 residues. The V segment lost 4 bases and the J segment 2 bases; nucleotides outside the gene matches: 18.

The chain carries TRBV27 and TRBJ1-6; D might be TRBD1 (5 bases). The germline V and J ends were trimmed by 0 bases and 7 bases, with 13 bases remaining between them. The germline CDR1 and CDR2 sequences are MNHEY and SMNVEV (reference sequence). CDR3 length: 16 amino acids. CDR3 loop: CASSLSGGVYNSPLHF. The DNA of the CDR3 is TGTGCCAGCAGTTTATCGGGGGGGGTTTACAATTCACCCCTCCACTTT.

The chain is built from TRBV9 and TRBJ1-1, with unresolved D. CDR1 and CDR2 (germline): SGDLS, YYNGEE. The germline V and J ends were trimmed by 0 bases and 5 bases, with 14 bases remaining between them. The CDR3 contains 15 residues. DNA of the CDR3: TGTGCCAGCAGCGTAGTGGAGAGGGTGGGGACTGAAGCTTTCTTT. Protein: CASSVVERVGTEAFF.

The gene calls are TRBV5-5 and TRBJ2-3; TRBD1 matches at 7 bases. Trimming at V came to 3 bases and at J to 2 bases, leaving 6 bases not matched to a gene. Germline CDR1 SGHKS, CDR2 YYEKEE (reference sequence). This CDR3 has 15 amino acids. This chain's CDR3 is CASSWGQLYTDTQYF. The CDR3 DNA sequence: TGTGCCAGCAGCTGGGGACAGCTTTACACAGATACGCAGTATTTT.

V usage is TRBV4-1 and J usage is TRBJ2-5; perhaps TRBD2 as D (5 bases). Germline loops: CDR1 MGHRA, CDR2 YSYEKL. With 0 bases removed from V and 1 base from J, the gap between germline ends came to 12 bases. The CDR3 has 16 amino acids. The DNA of the CDR3 is TGCGCCAGCAGCCAAGAAGGGCGGGTATTCCAAGAGACCCAGTACTTC. Its protein is CASSQEGRVFQETQYF.

This chain joins TRBV5-4 and TRBJ2-3; possible D gene TRBD2, 5 bases. CDR1 and CDR2 (germline): SGHNT, YYREEE (reference sequence). CDR3 size: 13 residues. The V and J ends lost 0 bases and 6 bases respectively, with 8 bases between them. The CDR3 is CASSLGRADTQYF. The CDR3, as DNA: TGTGCCAGCAGCTTGGGGCGGGCGGATACGCAGTATTTT.

This clone was seen only once. The rearrangement joins TRBV4-3 to TRBJ2-6; the D gene is possibly TRBD2 (6 bases). The V end was cut by 0 bases, the J end by 0 bases, with 6 bases between. This CDR3 region has 16 residues. From germline, CDR1 is LGHNA and CDR2 YSLEER. The CDR3 nucleotides are TGCGCCAGCAGCCAAGAGGGGGGCTCTGGGGCCAACGTCCTGACTTTC. This translates into CASSQEGGSGANVLTF.

This clone was counted a single time. The chain uses TRBV30 and TRBJ1-1, with D unresolved. V was pared by 4 bases and J by 7 bases, with 19 bases between. Germline-derived CDR1 and CDR2 are GTSNPN and SVGIG (reference sequence). The CDR3 is 14 residues long. As DNA, the CDR3 is TGTGCCTGGATTTCCCGCCTAGGCCGGGGTGAAGCTTTCTTT. This codes for CAWISRLGRGEAFF.

The rearrangement uses TRBV6-2 or TRBV6-3 and TRBJ1-5; D perhaps matches TRBD1 (6 bases). Trimming left V 6 bases short and J 3 bases short, with 15 bases between. CDR1 is MNHEY and CDR2 is SVGEGT in the germline V gene. The CDR3 is 15 residues long. The CDR3 DNA sequence: TGTGCCAGCAGCATAAGGACAGCCTTCAATCAGCCCCAGCATTTT. This codes for CASSIRTAFNQPQHF.